Listed here are 8 T cell receptor beta chains from one sample, sequenced in a study of blood T cell repertoires in COVID-19. Here immunoSEQ multiplex PCR was the method, and the copy in TCRdb shows in-frame clones only, minus some. Of approximately 210,000 clones listed, 80% to 85% are singletons. The sample taken for sequencing was PBMCs or T cells enriched from blood (not recorded which). The receptors were sampled from a woman aged 50 to 60 with acute COVID-19.

The V call is TRBV5-1, the J call TRBJ2-3, with 9 bases identical to TRBD2. This CDR3 is 19 amino acids long. V lost 0 bases to trimming and J lost 0 bases; unmatched junction nucleotides: 11. In germline, CDR1 is SGHRS, CDR2 YFSETQ. The CDR3 loop reads CASSLAARLAALSTDTQYF. CDR3 sequence (DNA): TGCGCCAGCAGCTTGGCCGCGAGACTAGCGGCCCTTAGCACAGATACGCAGTATTTT. The variable domain in full, completed from reference TRBV5-1 and TRBJ2-3, reads KAGVTQTPRYLIKTRGQQVTLSCSPISGHRSVSWYQQTPGQGLQFLFEYFSETQRNKGNFPGRFSGRQFSNSRSEMNVSTLELGDSALYLCASSLAARLAALSTDTQYFGPGTRLTVL.

In regard to this clone: Within the sample, other DNA sequences also encode this same CDR3. The chain combines TRBV11-3 with TRBJ1-4, with D maybe TRBD1 (6 bases). Germline V gene lookup returns CDR1 SGHNT and CDR2 YENEEA. There are 15 residues in the CDR3. V lost 5 bases and J 0 bases, leaving 10 bases between the germline ends. For the CDR3, the DNA is TGTGCCAGCAGCCGACAGGAGGCAACTAATGAAAAACTGTTTTTT. This codes for CASSRQEATNEKLFF.

The rearrangement links TRBV5-1 to TRBJ1-1; 7 bases align to TRBD1. This CDR3 has 15 residues. J lost 2 bases, V lost 6 bases, and 10 bases had no gene match. Germline V gene sequence: CDR1 SGHRS, CDR2 YFSETQ. The CDR3, as DNA: TGCGCCAGCACCCCGACAGGGAGCTTCAACACTGAAGCTTTCTTT. It translates to CASTPTGSFNTEAFF.

V gene TRBV19 combines with J gene TRBJ1-2, with 9 bases lining up with TRBD1. With V trimmed by 6 bases and J by 2 bases, 4 bases remained unmatched. The CDR3 extends over 14 amino acids. CDR1 and CDR2 (germline): LNHDA, SQIVND (reference sequence). The CDR3 here is CASRKTGGNYGYTF. In DNA form, the CDR3 reads TGTGCCAGTAGAAAAACAGGGGGCAACTATGGCTACACCTTC.

This sequence joins TRBV5-4 and TRBJ2-7; D gene uncertain. Between the trimmed V and J ends, which lost 4 bases and 6 bases, there was a span of 14 bases. Germline V gene lookup returns CDR1 SGHNT and CDR2 YYREEE (reference sequence). CDR3 size: 13 residues. The CDR3 sequence: CASSNLAGLEQYF. In nucleotides, the CDR3 is TGTGCCAGCAGCAACCTTGCCGGTCTCGAGCAGTACTTC. Variable domain in full (rest from reference TRBV5-4 and TRBJ2-7): ETGVTQSPTHLIKTRGQQVTLRCSSQSGHNTVSWYQQALGQGPQFIFQYYREEENGRGNFPPRFSGLQFPNYSSELNVNALELDDSALYLCASSNLAGLEQYFGPGTRLTVT.

The chain couples TRBV7-2 to TRBJ1-5, with D possibly TRBD1 on 6 matching bases. The CDR3 loop spans 14 amino acids. V was clipped by 0 bases and J by 5 bases, with 8 bases between them. CDR1 and CDR2 from the germline V gene are SGHTA and FQGNSA. The CDR3 DNA sequence: TGTGCCAGCAGCTTAGCTTCAGGGGATCAGCCCCAGCATTTT. This gives the protein CASSLASGDQPQHF.

This rearrangement joins TRBV9 to TRBJ2-2, with D possibly being TRBD2 (6 bases). Germline V gives CDR1 SGDLS, CDR2 YYNGEE. The CDR3 totals 16 residues. V was shortened by 4 bases and J by 4 bases, with 17 bases between the two germline ends. CDR3 in DNA: TGTGCCAGCAGCTCAGGCGGGGCAGGACGCACCGGGGAGCTGTTTTTT. The encoded protein is CASSSGGAGRTGELFF.

This sequence joins TRBV25-1 and TRBJ1-2, with 12 nucleotides matching TRBD1. Germline values: CDR1 MGHDK, CDR2 SYGVNS. The CDR3 has 15 amino acids. Losses at the gene ends were 1 base for V and 8 bases for J; bases not matched to a gene: 5. The CDR3 bases are TGTGCCAGCAGTGAATGGGGACAGGGGGCTGAAGGCTACACCTTC. Translating gives CASSEWGQGAEGYTF.